This entry is about one T cell receptor (beta chain). The antigen remains undetermined. This record belongs to a study of glioma-infiltrating T cells. Study-level results: Tissue-blood divergence was below expectation in non-neoplastic patients, above in gliomas. Only very few CDR3 sequences appeared in both tissue and blood.

This CDR3 is 15 amino acids long. CDR1 and CDR2 from the germline V gene are LNHNV and YYDKDF (reference sequence). The V gene end was trimmed by 0 bases and the J gene end by 6 bases; junction bases not matched to a gene: 6. TCR alpha and beta CDR3 regions were amplified from RNA using iRepertoire nested multiplex PCR. One-step reverse transcription and amplification started from approximately 100-400 ng of tissue mRNA or PBMC total RNA. One entry per CDR3 protein, called by TCRdb with MiXCR from the multiplex PCR reads. Of some 180,000 distinct CDR3 sequences listed, about 32% are singletons. The TCR originated in a human donor with low-grade glioma or glioblastoma, undergoing nonglioma brain surgery, or in good health (not recorded which). Sequencing was performed on glioma tissue, nonneoplastic brain tissue, or PBMCs (not recorded which). The chain is built from TRBV15 and TRBJ2-7, with 9 bases identical to TRBD2. Here the CDR3 DNA reads TGTGCCACCAGCAGAGATAAGGCTAGCGGGATCGAGCAGTACTTC. It codes for CATSRDKASGIEQYF.